The 20 T cell receptor beta chains below come from one sample, sequenced in a study of T cells after yellow fever vaccination. TCRdb used MiXCR to reprocess the 5' RACE reads, holding one entry per CDR3 protein. The data show 250,000 to 300,000 distinct CDR3 sequences, around 4.9% seen once. The specimen was CD4+ T cells sorted from PBMCs, collected on the day of the yellow fever booster vaccination. The receptors were gathered from a man aged 18 to 30 who received the YFV17D yellow fever vaccine.

This clonotype was picked up many times. CDR3 sequence (DNA): TGCGCCAGCAGCCAAGAAAATGGGGGGTCCTACAATGAGCAGTTCTTC. Translation: CASSQENGGSYNEQFF. The chain is built from TRBV4-3 and TRBJ2-1, with D perhaps TRBD2 (6 bases). The ends were cut back, 0 bases at V and 1 base at J, with 10 bases in the middle. CDR1 and CDR2 (germline): LGHNA, YSLEER. CDR3 length equals 16 residues.

This clonotype was seen at least ten times. The chain combines TRBV20-1 with TRBJ2-3, with D hard to call. Trimming took off 2 bases at V and 2 bases at J, with 5 bases between the two ends. CDR1 and CDR2 from the germline V gene are DFQATT and SNEGSKA (reference sequence). The CDR3 is made up of 12 amino acids. The DNA for the CDR3 is TGCAGTGCTAGAATCCCCACAGATACGCAGTATTTT. Amino acid sequence: CSARIPTDTQYF.

This clonotype was seen many times. The rearrangement joins TRBV5-1 to TRBJ1-2; 7 bases are shared with TRBD1. Trimming took 3 bases from V and 6 from J; bases not matched to a gene: 2. This CDR3 comprises 12 residues. The V gene's germline CDR1 is SGHRS and CDR2 YFSETQ. CDR3: CASSSTGNGYTF. CDR3 nucleotides: TGCGCCAGCAGCTCGACAGGGAATGGCTACACCTTC. Based on the CDR3 plus reference TRBV5-1 and TRBJ1-2, the full variable domain is KAGVTQTPRYLIKTRGQQVTLSCSPISGHRSVSWYQQTPGQGLQFLFEYFSETQRNKGNFPGRFSGRQFSNSRSEMNVSTLELGDSALYLCASSSTGNGYTFGSGTRLTVV.

This clonotype showed up just a few times. The V gene is TRBV4-3, the J gene TRBJ1-4; D not certain. CDR1 and CDR2 (germline): LGHNA, YSLEER. CDR3 length: 16 amino acids. V shed 1 base and J shed 0 bases, with 9 bases lying between them. For the CDR3, the DNA is TGCGCCAGCAGCCAAGGGGCCAGGCCAACTAATGAAAAACTGTTTTTT. Its protein product is CASSQGARPTNEKLFF.

This clonotype was counted at least ten times. This chain connects TRBV7-3 to TRBJ2-2; 8 positions agree with TRBD1. Germline CDR1 SGHTA, CDR2 FQGTGA. The CDR3 extends over 16 amino acids. V shed 5 bases and J 3 bases; nucleotides not matched to a gene: 8. The CDR3 DNA reads TGTGCCAGCAGCGCCCACAGGGGGACGGACACCGGGGAGCTGTTTTTT. Translated, it gives CASSAHRGTDTGELFF.

In this sample, this clonotype turned up many times. This chain uses TRBV23-1 with TRBJ2-5, with 8 bases identical to TRBD1. TRBV23-1 is an open reading frame, and its role is uncertain. V dropped 8 bases and J dropped 5; count of bases not matched to a gene: 19. This CDR3 comprises 17 residues. The CDR3 region is CASGPPPFRGREETQYF. CDR3 coding DNA: TGCGCCAGCGGACCACCTCCGTTCAGGGGGCGCGAGGAGACCCAGTACTTC.

V usage is TRBV2 and J usage is TRBJ2-1; D gene ambiguous. The V gene's germline CDR1 is SNHLY and CDR2 FYNNEI. Trimming left V 1 base short and J 15 bases short, with 13 bases between. This CDR3 region has 12 residues. CDR3 in DNA: TGTGCCAGCAGTGAAGGCAGCAGGCGAGGGTTCTTC. Amino acids: CASSEGSRRGFF.

This clonotype has just a few counts. CDR3 in DNA: TGTGCCAGCAGTTCAATATACGGCGAAGCGGGGGAACCCTACGAGCAGTACTTC. Protein: CASSSIYGEAGEPYEQYF. The chain joins TRBV12-3 or TRBV12-4 to TRBJ2-7; TRBD2 matches 8 bases. J gave up 2 bases and V 4 bases, and 16 bases lay outside the gene matches. CDR3 length: 18 amino acids.

This clonotype has only a few counts. The chain employs TRBV5-4 and TRBJ1-3; D uncertain. V was cut by 0 bases and J by 0 bases, with 10 bases left in between. CDR1 is SGHNT, CDR2 YYREEE, per germline (reference sequence). The CDR3 runs to 16 residues. The CDR3 DNA reads as TGTGCCAGCAGCTTGGCCAGCCCTGCCTCTGGAAACACCATATATTTT. Residues: CASSLASPASGNTIYF.

This clonotype appeared many times. This chain uses TRBV4-3 with TRBJ2-2, with unresolved D. The CDR3 runs to 15 residues. Germline loops: CDR1 LGHNA, CDR2 YSLEER. The V gene lost 2 bases and the J gene lost 7 bases, with 14 bases spanning the gap. The CDR3 loop is CASSQLGRSGGELFF. The CDR3 region has the DNA TGCGCCAGCAGCCAATTAGGCAGGTCGGGCGGGGAGCTGTTTTTT.

The rearrangement joins TRBV30 to TRBJ1-3; unclear D gene. Germline CDR1 is GTSNPN and CDR2 is SVGIG (reference sequence). The CDR3 loop spans 16 amino acids. V dropped 4 bases and J dropped 0 bases, with 16 bases sitting between them. Here the CDR3 reads CAWNYREIFSGNTIYF. CDR3 nucleotides: TGTGCCTGGAATTATCGGGAGATCTTCTCTGGAAACACCATATATTTT.

This clonotype came up a few times. The V call is TRBV5-1, the J call TRBJ2-6, with no clear D. Per germline, CDR1 SGHRS and CDR2 YFSETQ. The CDR3 runs 15 residues. The ends were cut back, 1 base at V and 0 bases at J, with 5 bases in the middle. CDR3 protein: CASSLFGSGANVLTF. CDR3 DNA: TGCGCCAGCAGCTTGTTTGGCTCTGGGGCCAACGTCCTGACTTTC.

Only a few counts were recorded for this clonotype. CDR3 in amino acids: CASSARRAPFGANVLTF. The CDR3 bases are TGTGCCAGTAGTGCTAGGAGGGCCCCCTTTGGGGCCAACGTCCTGACTTTC. V usage is TRBV19 and J usage is TRBJ2-6; D is possibly TRBD2 (6 bases). Between the trimmed V and J ends, which lost 5 bases and 3 bases, there was a span of 17 bases. Germline V gene lookup returns CDR1 LNHDA and CDR2 SQIVND (reference sequence). CDR3 length: 17 residues.

This clonotype was seen more than once but under ten times. The CDR3 sequence is CASSGAGGETQYF. The CDR3, as DNA: TGTGCCAGCAGCGGGGCGGGGGGGGAGACCCAGTACTTC. The chain carries TRBV5-4 and TRBJ2-5, with 9 bases aligning to TRBD2. V lost 4 bases to trimming and J lost 5 bases; unmatched junction nucleotides: 3. The CDR3 sequence is 13 residues long. Germline CDR1 and CDR2: SGHNT and YYREEE (reference sequence).

This clonotype was seen at least ten times. V and J are TRBV7-3 and TRBJ2-2; 7 positions agree with TRBD1. J was trimmed by 4 bases and V by 3 bases; bases with no gene match: 5. This CDR3 has 15 residues. CDR1 is SGHTA, CDR2 FQGTGA, per germline. The CDR3 DNA sequence: TGTGCCAGCAGCTTGTCCGGGACAGTCACCGGGGAGCTGTTTTTT. It codes for CASSLSGTVTGELFF. Variable domain in full (rest from reference TRBV7-3 and TRBJ2-2): GAGVSQTPSNKVTEKGKYVELRCDPISGHTALYWYRQSLGQGPEFLIYFQGTGAADDSGLPNDRFFAVRPEGSVSTLKIQRTERGDSAVYLCASSLSGTVTGELFFGEGSRLTVL.

This clonotype was seen at least ten times. The chain carries TRBV29-1 and TRBJ2-3, with D tentatively TRBD2 (6 bases). Deletions cut 3 bases from V and 6 bases from J, with 19 bases between. Germline values: CDR1 SQVTM, CDR2 ANQGSEA. The length of the CDR3 is 15 residues. The chain's CDR3 is CSVEGGLPHLDTQYF. In DNA, the CDR3 is TGCAGCGTTGAGGGTGGACTACCCCACTTGGATACGCAGTATTTT.

This clonotype was recorded many times. The chain has TRBV7-3 and TRBJ2-1, with a possible D match to TRBD2 (5 bases). Germline lookup yields CDR1 SGHTA and CDR2 FQGTGA. The CDR3 spans 13 residues. The germline V and J ends were trimmed by 5 bases and 7 bases, with 12 bases remaining between them. The CDR3 DNA reads as TGTGCCAGCAGCCTCACTCGGGGAAATGAGCAGTTCTTC. Its protein is CASSLTRGNEQFF.

This clonotype has just a few counts. The chain couples TRBV11-1 to TRBJ2-1, with TRBD1 as a possible D gene (6 bases). The ends were cut back, 6 bases at V and 5 bases at J, with 11 bases in the middle. CDR3 length: 13 residues. Germline lookup yields CDR1 SGHAT and CDR2 FQDESV (reference sequence). CDR3 amino acids: CASRPGQNNEQFF. CDR3 sequence (DNA): TGTGCCAGCAGACCAGGACAGAACAATGAGCAGTTCTTC.

This chain uses TRBV28 with TRBJ1-2; 12 positions agree with TRBD1. Trimming at V came to 11 bases and at J to 3 bases, leaving 13 bases not matched to a gene. CDR1 MDHEN and CDR2 SYDVKM come from the germline V gene. The CDR3 extends over 16 amino acids. The CDR3 bases are TGTGCCGGCGGGGCAACCGGGACAGGGGGCTACTATGGCTACACCTTC. Its translation: CAGGATGTGGYYGYTF.

The chain joins TRBV7-2 to TRBJ1-3; D perhaps matches TRBD1 (5 bases). CDR3 size: 15 residues. The germline V gene has CDR1 SGHTA and CDR2 FQGNSA. V lost 8 bases, J lost 0 bases, and 14 bases lay in between. The CDR3 loop reads CASRTDSYSGNTIYF. DNA for the CDR3: TGTGCCAGCCGTACAGACAGTTACTCTGGAAACACCATATATTTT.